Below, 31 T cell receptor beta chains from the same sample are listed, as sequenced in a study of T-cell reconstitution after alpha-beta-depleted transplantation in children. Preparation of the TCRbeta library used unique molecular identifiers. TCRdb reprocessed the PCR reads via MiXCR and lists one record per CDR3 protein. Of hundreds of thousands of distinct CDR3 sequences listed, approximately 15% are singletons. The specimen was PBMCs from the stem cell graft donor, collected from the stem cell graft. These receptors were obtained from a human donor who donated a stem cell graft to a child with acute myeloid leukemia.

This clonotype was seen at least ten times. The chain is built from TRBV5-5 and TRBJ1-5, with TRBD1 matching 8 bases. V shed 4 bases, J shed 3 bases, and the junction held 3 bases outside the gene matches. This CDR3 region has 14 residues. Germline V gives CDR1 SGHKS, CDR2 YYEKEE (reference sequence). This CDR3 reads CASSPGGPNQPQHF. The DNA of the CDR3 is TGTGCCAGCAGCCCAGGGGGCCCCAATCAGCCCCAGCATTTT.

This clonotype was seen a handful of times. The chain couples TRBV5-1 to TRBJ1-1; 8 nucleotides line up with TRBD1. Trimming took 0 bases from V and 2 from J; bases not matched to a gene: 6. This CDR3 has 16 residues. Looked up from germline, CDR1 is SGHRS and CDR2 is YFSETQ. CDR3: CASSLAGTGFNTEAFF. The CDR3, as DNA: TGCGCCAGCAGCTTGGCCGGGACAGGCTTCAACACTGAAGCTTTCTTT.

This clonotype has just a few counts. The chain couples TRBV25-1 to TRBJ1-1, with D possibly TRBD1 on 5 matching bases. The CDR3 contains 14 residues. Germline assignment: CDR1 MGHDK and CDR2 SYGVNS. Trimming removed 5 bases at V and 0 bases at J, with 10 bases between. CDR3 sequence reads: CASSQKGLNTEAFF. As DNA, the CDR3 is TGTGCCAGCAGTCAGAAGGGACTGAACACTGAAGCTTTCTTT.

This clonotype was seen a handful of times. The V gene is TRBV10-3, the J gene TRBJ1-5; D ambiguous. Looked up from germline, CDR1 is ENHRY and CDR2 is SYGVKD. The CDR3 length is 14 residues. Trimming shortened V by 6 bases and J by 0 bases, and 9 bases separated the two germline ends. The CDR3 sequence: CAISQEYSNQPQHF. CDR3 coding DNA: TGTGCCATCAGCCAAGAATATAGCAATCAGCCCCAGCATTTT.

The rearrangement links TRBV24-1 to TRBJ2-5; tentatively, D is TRBD1 (5 bases). This CDR3 has 14 residues. Per germline, CDR1 KGHDR and CDR2 SFDVKD. The ends were cut back, 4 bases at V and 4 bases at J, with 12 bases in the middle. DNA for the CDR3: TGTGCCACCAGTGACACAGGATTCCGAGAGACCCAGTACTTC. Protein product: CATSDTGFRETQYF.

The table lists this clonotype with many counts. At one end, the junction sequence differs from germline, possibly due to a read error. The V and J genes are TRBV20-1 and TRBJ1-1; D is ambiguous. Germline CDR1 is DFQATT and CDR2 is SNEGSKA (reference sequence). This CDR3 has 14 amino acids. Here the CDR3 reads CSAREIGRNAEAFF. DNA of the CDR3: TGCAGTGCTAGAGAGATAGGGAGGAACGCTGAAGCTTTCTTT.

The rearrangement uses TRBV20-1 and TRBJ2-3, with 10 bases fitting TRBD1. The germline CDR1 and CDR2 sequences are DFQATT and SNEGSKA (reference sequence). The CDR3 runs 15 residues. Unmatched junction bases numbered 9, after V lost 6 bases and J lost 3 bases. The CDR3 protein is CSAYGDRGRTDTQYF. In DNA form, the CDR3 reads TGCAGTGCCTACGGGGACAGGGGTCGGACAGATACGCAGTATTTT.

The genes are TRBV12-3 or TRBV12-4 and TRBJ1-1; D remains ambiguous. Trimming took off 3 bases at V and 0 bases at J, with 8 bases between the two ends. The CDR3 loop spans 14 amino acids. The CDR3 nucleotides are TGTGCCAGCAGTTTGAGGATATTGAACACTGAAGCTTTCTTT. It is translated as CASSLRILNTEAFF.

This clonotype was detected ten times or more. The gene calls are TRBV7-4 and TRBJ1-5, with D maybe TRBD1 (6 bases). Trimming pared 1 base from V and 1 base from J, leaving 14 bases between. CDR1 is SGHVT and CDR2 is SQSDAQ in the germline V gene. The CDR3 sequence is 17 residues long. CDR3 DNA sequence: TGTGCCAGCAGCTTAGAAGGGGGACGGTGGAGCAATCAGCCCCAGCATTTT. Translation: CASSLEGGRWSNQPQHF.

Comments on this clonotype: A much larger clone lies a single base off, so this may be a read error. The chain links TRBV20-1 to TRBJ1-5; maybe TRBD1 (6 bases). Per the germline V gene, CDR1 is DFQATT and CDR2 is SNEGSKA (reference sequence). The V end was cut by 3 bases, the J end by 6 bases, with 15 bases between. The length of the CDR3 is 14 residues. The CDR3 sequence: CSASRTGIVQPQHF. The CDR3 DNA is TGCAGTGCTAGCCGTACAGGGATCGTTCAGCCCCAGCATTTT.

V is TRBV7-9 and J is TRBJ1-1; D is possibly TRBD1 (6 bases). V was clipped by 1 base and J by 4 bases, with 13 bases between them. This CDR3 has 15 amino acids. CDR1 SEHNR and CDR2 FQNEAQ come from the germline V gene (reference sequence). The CDR3: CASSLVEGGGTEAFF. The DNA for the CDR3 is TGTGCCAGCAGCTTAGTGGAGGGGGGGGGCACTGAAGCTTTCTTT.

V is TRBV7-9 and J is TRBJ1-4; 7 bases agree with TRBD1. Losses at the gene ends were 5 bases for V and 8 bases for J; bases not matched to a gene: 14. Germline assignment: CDR1 SEHNR and CDR2 FQNEAQ (reference sequence). This CDR3 has 16 residues. The CDR3, as DNA: TGTGCCAGCAGCGCTCGGGACAGACCAAAGGGGGAAAAACTGTTTTTT. It is translated as CASSARDRPKGEKLFF.

There are many counts of this clonotype. This chain joins TRBV20-1 and TRBJ2-7, with D hard to call. The germline V and J ends were trimmed by 2 bases and 2 bases, with 13 bases remaining between them. Germline CDR1 reads DFQATT; CDR2 reads SNEGSKA (reference sequence). CDR3 length equals 14 residues. In DNA, the CDR3 is TGCAGTGCTAGAAAGCCCTCTGAGCCCTACGAGCAGTACTTC. It codes for CSARKPSEPYEQYF.

This clonotype has only a few counts. The chain links TRBV20-1 to TRBJ1-1; 10 bases map to TRBD1. This CDR3 is built from 14 residues. V was pared by 3 bases and J by 6 bases, with 7 bases of the junction left unmatched. In germline, CDR1 is DFQATT, CDR2 SNEGSKA (reference sequence). CDR3 loop: CSARLTGGIAEAFF. Written as DNA, the CDR3 is TGCAGTGCTAGGTTGACAGGGGGCATCGCTGAAGCTTTCTTT.

Many counts were recorded for this clonotype. The chain uses TRBV5-6 and TRBJ2-7; D is perhaps TRBD1 (5 bases). CDR1 is SGHDT and CDR2 is YYEEEE in the germline V gene. The CDR3 runs 14 residues. Deletions cut 0 bases from V and 3 bases from J, with 10 bases between. DNA of the CDR3: TGTGCCAGCAGCTTGGGTAGGGGTGTCTACGAGCAGTACGTC. It is translated as CASSLGRGVYEQYV.

The chain has TRBV20-1 and TRBJ2-6; no clear D gene. Germline loops: CDR1 DFQATT, CDR2 SNEGSKA (reference sequence). Trimming took 7 bases from V and 0 from J, leaving 7 bases between them. The CDR3 runs to 13 residues. The CDR3: CSVPTSGANVLTF. In DNA, the CDR3 is TGCAGTGTACCCACCTCTGGGGCCAACGTCCTGACTTTC.

The chain employs TRBV4-2 and TRBJ2-3; TRBD2 matches at 9 bases. Germline CDR1 reads LGHNA; CDR2 reads YNFKEQ. CDR3 size: 15 residues. V gave up 2 bases and J gave up 6 bases; unmatched junction bases: 6. CDR3 sequence (DNA): TGTGCCAGCAGCCAATTAGCGGGGGCCGTTGATACGCAGTATTTT. It translates to CASSQLAGAVDTQYF.

This clonotype was recorded at least ten times. The chain has TRBV20-1 and TRBJ1-2; possible D gene TRBD1, 5 bases. V lost 5 bases and J 2 bases, leaving 12 bases between the germline ends. The CDR3 length is 13 residues. The germline gives CDR1 DFQATT, CDR2 SNEGSKA (reference sequence). As DNA, the CDR3 is TGCAGTGCTCATCTTGACAGCAACTATGGCTACACCTTC. It encodes CSAHLDSNYGYTF.

This clonotype was picked up one time. A much larger clone sits a single nucleotide away, making a read error possible. The CDR3 is CASSLYYSSLDTEAFF. DNA for the CDR3: TGTGCCAGCAGCTTGTATTATAGCAGCTTGGACACTGAAGCTTTCTTT. This chain connects TRBV5-6 to TRBJ1-1; D not certain. CDR1 is SGHDT, CDR2 YYEEEE, per germline. Trimming pared 1 base from V and 3 bases from J, leaving 16 bases between. This CDR3 is 16 amino acids long.

This clonotype was counted between two and nine times. The chain has TRBV9 and TRBJ2-3, with 8 nucleotides matching TRBD1. The CDR3 length is 16 residues. The germline V gene encodes CDR1 SGDLS and CDR2 YYNGEE. With 2 bases clipped from V and 2 bases from J, the junction kept 7 bases outside the gene matches. CDR3 nucleotides: TGTGCCAGCAGCGTTCACCGGGACAGGCTCACAGATACGCAGTATTTT. It yields the protein CASSVHRDRLTDTQYF.

The chain carries TRBV20-1 and TRBJ2-5; no definite D call. The CDR3 sequence is 12 residues long. The V end was cut by 3 bases, the J end by 1 base, with 6 bases between. Germline V gene data show CDR1 as DFQATT and CDR2 as SNEGSKA (reference sequence). The CDR3 protein is CSASIIQETQYF. The DNA of the CDR3 is TGCAGTGCTAGTATAATCCAAGAGACCCAGTACTTC.

Turning to this clonotype: A much larger clone differs from this one at a single base, so this may be a read error. The chain employs TRBV4-3 and TRBJ2-5; 7 nucleotides line up with TRBD2. Germline V gives CDR1 LGHNA, CDR2 YSLEER. This CDR3 is 16 amino acids long. The CDR3 loop is CASSALLGGAGETRYF. DNA for the CDR3: TGCGCCAGCAGCGCCCTTTTAGGAGGGGCGGGAGAGACCCGGTACTTC.

V gene TRBV5-1 combines with J gene TRBJ2-1; D may match TRBD1 or TRBD2 (5 bases each). The V end lost 2 bases, the J end lost 9 bases, and 15 bases lay between the germline ends. The CDR3 has 14 residues. Germline CDR1 and CDR2: SGHRS and YFSETQ. This chain's CDR3 is CASSFGTDGGEQFF. DNA for the CDR3: TGCGCCAGCAGCTTCGGGACGGATGGGGGTGAGCAGTTCTTC. The full variable domain, with the rest looked up from reference TRBV5-1 and TRBJ2-1, is KAGVTQTPRYLIKTRGQQVTLSCSPISGHRSVSWYQQTPGQGLQFLFEYFSETQRNKGNFPGRFSGRQFSNSRSEMNVSTLELGDSALYLCASSFGTDGGEQFFGPGTRLTVL.

This clonotype was counted at least ten times. This chain joins TRBV20-1 and TRBJ2-1; 9 bases are a match to TRBD2. The CDR3 covers 16 residues. With V trimmed by 1 base and J by 2 bases, 6 bases remained unmatched. Germline CDR1 is DFQATT and CDR2 is SNEGSKA (reference sequence). The CDR3 spells CSARGTAGGAYNEQFF. DNA of the CDR3: TGCAGTGCTAGAGGGACAGCGGGGGGTGCCTACAATGAGCAGTTCTTC.

The chain has TRBV20-1 and TRBJ2-5, with a weak D call TRBD2 (5 bases). This CDR3 has 13 residues. The V end lost 5 bases, the J end lost 1 base, and 11 bases lay between the germline ends. Germline-derived CDR1 and CDR2 are DFQATT and SNEGSKA (reference sequence). Here the CDR3 reads CSAFSRAQETQYF. CDR3 coding DNA: TGCAGTGCTTTTTCGAGGGCCCAAGAGACCCAGTACTTC.

This clonotype has at least ten counts. This chain links TRBV28 with TRBJ2-7; D may be TRBD1 (6 bases). CDR3 length: 14 amino acids. Germline CDR1 MDHEN, CDR2 SYDVKM. V gave up 7 bases and J gave up 3 bases, with 16 bases separating them. The CDR3, as DNA: TGTGCCAGCACCGCGACAGGAGGATACTACGAGCAGTACGTC. Its translation is CASTATGGYYEQYV.

This clonotype was detected many times. The chain combines TRBV29-1 with TRBJ1-1; D not resolved. The CDR3 is 12 amino acids. The germline V and J ends were trimmed by 3 bases and 1 base, with 6 bases remaining between them. The germline V gene has CDR1 SQVTM and CDR2 ANQGSEA. The CDR3 DNA reads as TGCAGCGTTGATCTAGCGAACACTGAAGCTTTCTTT. Amino acids: CSVDLANTEAFF.

This clonotype appeared once. A much larger clone lies a single base off, so this may be a read error. This chain uses TRBV10-3 with TRBJ2-7; 10 bases fit TRBD2. Germline V CDR1 and CDR2: ENHRY, SYGVKD. The CDR3 is 13 amino acids. The V segment lost 8 bases and the J segment 5 bases; nucleotides outside the gene matches: 6. The CDR3 reads CAISSGGMDEQYF. In nucleotides, the CDR3 is TGTGCCATCTCTAGCGGGGGAATGGACGAGCAGTACTTC.

This clonotype was seen more than once but under ten times. V and J are TRBV20-1 and TRBJ2-7; the D gene is possibly TRBD1 (6 bases). Trimming removed 4 bases at V and 6 bases at J, with 13 bases between. The CDR3 length is 12 residues. Germline loops: CDR1 DFQATT, CDR2 SNEGSKA (reference sequence). In DNA form, the CDR3 reads TGCAGTGCTAACAGGGACCGGGGCGAGCAGTACTTC. Its translation: CSANRDRGEQYF.

Comment on this clonotype: This sequence may be a read error, since a much larger clone differs from it by one base. This chain uses TRBV6-1 with TRBJ2-1; no clear D gene. The CDR3 spans 12 residues. V shed 6 bases and J shed 7 bases, with 10 bases lying between them. Germline V lookup: CDR1 MNHNS, CDR2 SASEGT. This chain's CDR3 is CASSRSRNEQFF. The CDR3 bases are TGTGCCAGCAGCCGAAGCAGGAATGAGCAGTTCTTC.

CDR3 region: CATSSRGAGEKLFF. CDR3 sequence (DNA): TGTGCCACCAGTTCCCGGGGGGCCGGTGAAAAACTGTTTTTT. The genes are TRBV24-1 and TRBJ1-4, with D perhaps matching TRBD1 (6 bases). Deletions cut 6 bases from V and 7 bases from J, with 14 bases between. Per germline, CDR1 KGHDR and CDR2 SFDVKD. This CDR3 region has 14 residues.